This T cell receptor (beta chain) was captured by sequencing in a study of CD4 T cells in relation to SARS-CoV-2 and coronaviruses. This clone has more than one count but fewer than ten. No antigen is known for it. The unexposed donors gave CD4+ T cells in about 2010-2019, prior to COVID-19. CD4+ T cells were isolated from the cells after around 10 days of culture. Method: immunoSEQ multiplex PCR; TCRdb's copy keeps in-frame clones and lacks some. The sample comprises some 21,000 clones, 77% of which are singletons, and 20% to 25% rests with the top ten. The specimen sequenced was CD4+ T cells from PBMCs, cultured in vitro. The TCR originated in a human donor in good health.

CDR3 DNA: TGTGCCAGCAGCTTAGTCGGGAGGGTCCATTCACCCCTCCACTTT. Residues: CASSLVGRVHSPLHF. This chain uses TRBV11-2 with TRBJ1-6; D unclear. Per germline, CDR1 SGHAT and CDR2 FQNNGV. V lost 1 base, J lost 8 bases, and 12 bases lay in between. The CDR3 has 15 amino acids.